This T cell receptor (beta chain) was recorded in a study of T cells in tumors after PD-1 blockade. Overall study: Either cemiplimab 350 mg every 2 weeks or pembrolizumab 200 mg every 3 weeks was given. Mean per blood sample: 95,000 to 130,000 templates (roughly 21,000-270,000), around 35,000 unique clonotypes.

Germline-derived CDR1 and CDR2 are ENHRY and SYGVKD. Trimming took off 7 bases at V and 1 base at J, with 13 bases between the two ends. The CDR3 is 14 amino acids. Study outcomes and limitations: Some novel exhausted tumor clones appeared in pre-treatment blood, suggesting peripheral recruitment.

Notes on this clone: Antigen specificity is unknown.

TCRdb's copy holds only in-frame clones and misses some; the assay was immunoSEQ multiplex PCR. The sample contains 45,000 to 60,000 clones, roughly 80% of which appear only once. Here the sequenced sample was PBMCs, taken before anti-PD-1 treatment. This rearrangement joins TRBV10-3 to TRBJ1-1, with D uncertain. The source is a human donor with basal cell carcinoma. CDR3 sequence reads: CAITPTGRNTEAFF. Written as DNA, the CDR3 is TGTGCCATCACCCCTACTGGGAGGAACACTGAAGCTTTCTTT.